This T cell receptor (beta chain) was obtained from a study of radiation and T cells in renal cell carcinoma (TCRdb year 2020). In the study overall: TCR beta sequencing covered some 55 samples in total, comprising roughly 26 tumors and roughly 27 peripheral blood samples. The last blood draw occurred 4 weeks after radiation, at the same time as nephrectomy. Across all 53 samples, several million unique CDR3 nucleotide sequences encoding around 2.8 million unique CDR3 amino acid sequences were identified. Overall results and qualifications from the work: Because the trial had a single-armed design, the trial could not examine how radiation dose or scheduling affected the TCR repertoire. Changes in the blood repertoire were not tracked past 4 weeks after treatment. Because pretreatment tumor biopsies were not available, the study could not determine whether clonotypes were already present within the tumor at baseline. Top tumor clonotypes rose in blood from baseline to 2 weeks post-radiation, then contracted by 4 weeks, suggesting transient expansion of tumor-resident clones.

Trimming at the junction amounts to 8 bases on V and 8 bases on J, and the germline ends lie 16 bases apart. CDR1 SEHNR and CDR2 FQNEAQ are derived from the germline V gene (reference sequence). From its cysteine to its phenylalanine, the CDR3 spans 13 amino acids. The CDR3 DNA has 39 bases and is translated from base 1. Concerning this clone itself: The antigen this receptor binds is unknown. Per-base quality was not reported, and no clone a single base away is much larger than it.

Following the manufacturer's recommendations, the immunoSEQ kit was used to generate TCR beta libraries from genomic DNA. To prepare the libraries, a first multiplex PCR with proprietary primers was run, followed by a second PCR that added unique barcodes, and a bead cleanup was done after each round. A kit-provided positive control reaction and a negative control reaction were included in every sample batch. The final libraries were assessed on an Agilent 4200 TapeStation D1000 ScreenTape, pooled by volume, and quantified by qPCR. Sequencing ran on an Illumina NextSeq500 with a MidOutput 150-cycle cartridge, using 156 Read1 and 15 Index1 cycles with kit custom primers. The pooled library was loaded at 0.9 to 1 pM, with an approximately 20% PhiX control spiked in. In the source study's methods: Vendor-processed data were analyzed in R, with a clonotype defined as all T cells sharing the same CDR3 nucleotide sequence. For clone abundance analyses, frequencies were normalized to the 10,000 most abundant clones per sample. Public T cell clones, which averaged fewer than five per sample, were removed prior to analysis. An abundance difference of at least 32-fold between compartments was the criterion for calling clonotypes tumor-enriched or baseline blood-enriched. Clonotypes expanded or contracted between blood time points were identified with a beta-binomial differential abundance model. The Baroni-Urbani and Buser coefficient was used to measure tumor-blood repertoire similarity, and groups were compared with two-tailed Wilcoxon tests in R. Here the immuneACCESS table is served through TCRdb, limited to in-frame sequences with V and J called. Missing clones are a known gap in these copies; in checked studies unresolved V genes cover under half, and the rest lacks a known reason. The DNA was the basis for D and trimming; V, J and clone size are from that table. For this sample there are some 97,000 clones; about 79% appear just once. The top ten hold under 8.5% of the sample.

Reading the label with the study, this specimen's time point is: blood 4 weeks post-SBRT, at nephrectomy. What the treatment or condition label conveys for this sample: 15 Gy SBRT to primary tumor, nephrectomy 4 weeks later. The samples were obtained from a clinical trial, where primary renal cell carcinomas were treated with 15 Gy stereotactic body radiation therapy and then removed by nephrectomy 4 weeks afterward. To track tumor-enriched clonotypes, serial peripheral blood was sampled from radiation-treated patients at baseline and at 2 weeks and 4 weeks after SBRT. Every patient had renal cell carcinoma of clear cell pathology. The QIAamp DNA Blood Mini Kit (Qiagen) was used to prepare genomic DNA for TCR sequencing. The analyses included just those samples that passed every quality control check.

The source material was blood, sampled from a patient whose treatment included radiotherapy and nephrectomy. This TCR was sampled from a man aged 55 to 69 with renal cell carcinoma. The chain is assembled from TRBV7-9 and TRBJ2-1, with TRBD2 as a weak D call on 5 bases. The DNA is as follows: TGTGCCAGCTCATTACCCCTAGCCGATGAGCAGTTCTTC. Translated, it reads CASSLPLADEQFF.